The 30 T cell receptor beta chains below all came from one sample that was sequenced in a study of T cells in Graves' hyperthyroidism and ophthalmopathy. There were TCR beta CDR3 regions amplified from RNA transcripts. RT-PCR in the first round (using the HTBI primer set) targeted the TCR CDR3. In TCRdb, the multiplex PCR reads were re-called with MiXCR into one record per CDR3 protein. This sample has about 400,000 distinct CDR3 sequences, with around 14% found just once. Sequencing was done on a sample of blood. Receptor source: a woman aged 18-30 years with Graves' hyperthyroidism that later progressed to Graves' ophthalmopathy.

This clonotype was seen ten or more times. The chain is built from TRBV7-9 and TRBJ2-3; 8 bases fit TRBD1. From germline, CDR1 is SEHNR and CDR2 FQNEAQ (reference sequence). The CDR3 has 19 amino acids. Trimming at V came to 3 bases and at J to 0 bases, leaving 14 bases not matched to a gene. In nucleotides, the CDR3 is TGTGCCAGCAGCTTCTTCCCCCCCGAGACAGGGGCAAGCACAGATACGCAGTATTTT. The encoded protein is CASSFFPPETGASTDTQYF.

This clonotype was counted a few times. J is TRBJ2-2 and V is TRBV2; tentative D call: TRBD2 (5 bases). Germline CDR1 SNHLY, CDR2 FYNNEI. V was clipped by 5 bases and J by 6 bases, with 13 bases between them. The CDR3 spans 14 residues. CDR3 in DNA: TGTGCCAGCAGTATACTAGTTTTGGCCGGGGAGCTGTTTTTT. This gives the protein CASSILVLAGELFF.

This clonotype was recorded many times. The CDR3 here is CASSSGGQVLRDTQYF. The CDR3 DNA follows: TGTGCCAGCAGCTCTGGTGGACAGGTCCTCAGGGATACGCAGTATTTT. This sequence joins TRBV7-9 and TRBJ2-3, with 7 bases matching TRBD1. Losses at the gene ends were 4 bases for V and 6 bases for J; bases not matched to a gene: 13. Germline V gene lookup returns CDR1 SEHNR and CDR2 FQNEAQ (reference sequence). The CDR3 runs 16 residues. Full variable domain (rest looked up from reference TRBV7-9 and TRBJ2-3): DTGVSQNPRHKITKRGQNVTFRCDPISEHNRLYWYRQTLGQGPEFLTYFQNEAQLEKSRLLSDRFSAERPKGSFSTLEIQRTEQGDSAMYLCASSSGGQVLRDTQYFGPGTRLTVL.

J is TRBJ2-2 and V is TRBV14, with TRBD1 matching over 7 bases. The junction had 11 bases not matched to a gene; V was cut back by 4 bases and J by 0 bases. This CDR3 has 18 amino acids. From germline, CDR1 is SGHDN and CDR2 FVKESK. CDR3 amino acids: CASSLETGKVTNTGELFF. CDR3 bases: TGTGCCAGCAGCCTTGAGACAGGGAAGGTGACGAACACCGGGGAGCTGTTTTTT. The variable domain in full, completed from reference TRBV14 and TRBJ2-2, reads EAGVTQFPSHSVIEKGQTVTLRCDPISGHDNLYWYRRVMGKEIKFLLHFVKESKQDESGMPNNRFLAERTGGTYSTLKVQPAELEDSGVYFCASSLETGKVTNTGELFFGEGSRLTVL.

As concerns this clonotype: A much larger clone differs by one base, so this may be a read error. The chain recombines TRBV2 with TRBJ2-5, with D perhaps TRBD2 (5 bases). Germline CDR1 is SNHLY and CDR2 is FYNNEI. The CDR3 totals 12 residues. The CDR3: CASEAEQETQCF. The CDR3 DNA reads TGTGCCAGCGAAGCGGAACAAGAGACCCAGTGCTTC.

The chain uses TRBV19 and TRBJ2-1, with 8 bases identical to TRBD1. The CDR3 consists of 15 residues. CDR1 is LNHDA, CDR2 SQIVND, per germline (reference sequence). With 5 bases clipped from V and 6 bases from J, the junction kept 9 bases outside the gene matches. CDR3 in amino acids: CASSSDREIPNEQFF. DNA of the CDR3: TGTGCCAGTAGTTCGGACAGGGAGATACCCAATGAGCAGTTCTTC.

This clonotype appeared a single time. The rearrangement joins TRBV27 to TRBJ1-2; D is unclear. V dropped 5 bases and J dropped 0 bases, with 10 bases sitting between them. CDR1 is MNHEY, CDR2 SMNVEV, per germline (reference sequence). The CDR3 is 14 residues long. The CDR3 DNA sequence: TGTGCCAGCAGTAACGCGGGATCTAACTATGGCTACACCTTC. It translates to CASSNAGSNYGYTF.

In the case of this clonotype: A read error is possible here, since a much larger clone lies one base away. The chain combines TRBV6-5 with TRBJ2-1; the D is unclear. Trimming cost V 9 bases and J 8 bases, with 11 bases left between them. CDR1 and CDR2 from the germline V gene are MNHEY and SVGAGI. This CDR3 is built from 11 residues. CDR3 loop: CARSLNHEQFF. CDR3 DNA sequence: TGTGCCAGATCCCTCAACCATGAGCAGTTCTTC.

This clonotype was picked up many times. DNA for the CDR3: TGTGCCAGCAGCTTCGAAGGACTAGAGAGTTACTCCGAGCAGTACTTC. The encoded protein is CASSFEGLESYSEQYF. This sequence joins TRBV6-2 or TRBV6-3 and TRBJ2-7; the match to TRBD2 covers 7 bases. V dropped 6 bases and J dropped 6; count of bases not matched to a gene: 17. There are 16 residues in the CDR3. The germline V gene has CDR1 MNHEY and CDR2 SVGEGT.

V gene TRBV28 combines with J gene TRBJ2-5, with D tentatively TRBD1 (6 bases). V lost 8 bases to trimming and J lost 2 bases, with 15 bases between them. The CDR3 length is 14 residues. Germline V CDR1 and CDR2: MDHEN, SYDVKM. Here the CDR3 DNA reads TGTGCCAGCTTGGGGACACCAAATCAAGAGACCCAGTACTTC. Its translation: CASLGTPNQETQYF.

This clonotype came up many times. V gene TRBV18 combines with J gene TRBJ1-3; D unclear. The CDR3 extends over 15 amino acids. Trimming left V 7 bases short and J 0 bases short, with 13 bases between. The germline V gene encodes CDR1 KGHSH and CDR2 LQKENI. CDR3 DNA: TGTGCCAGCTTGAACCTCTTGAGCTCTGGAAACACCATATATTTT. Translating gives CASLNLLSSGNTIYF.

This chain uses TRBV10-1 with TRBJ2-7; D possibly corresponds to TRBD2 (5 bases). Trimming cost V 9 bases and J 0 bases, with 15 bases left between them. Germline CDR1 is WNHNN and CDR2 is SYGVQD (reference sequence). The CDR3 covers 14 residues. The CDR3 DNA reads TGCGCCAGACTAGTGCCCCACCTCTCCTACGAGCAGTACTTC. Translating gives CARLVPHLSYEQYF.

This clonotype was detected many times. This chain links TRBV30 with TRBJ2-2, with 7 bases lining up with TRBD2. This CDR3 region has 14 residues. V lost 3 bases, J lost 5 bases, and 6 bases stayed unmatched. Germline CDR1 is GTSNPN and CDR2 is SVGIG (reference sequence). The CDR3, as DNA: TGTGCCTGGAGGGTAGGCGGGAGTACCGGGGAGCTGTTTTTT. This sequence encodes CAWRVGGSTGELFF.

This clonotype has at least ten counts. This chain links TRBV28 with TRBJ1-5, with D unclear. Germline V lookup: CDR1 MDHEN, CDR2 SYDVKM. The CDR3 sequence is 13 residues long. Trimming took off 7 bases at V and 0 bases at J, with 7 bases between the two ends. Here the CDR3 DNA reads TGTGCCAGCACTGGGAATAGCAATCAGCCCCAGCATTTT. Residues: CASTGNSNQPQHF.

Many counts were recorded for this clonotype. The V call is TRBV2, the J call TRBJ2-1; TRBD2 matches at 13 bases. CDR1 and CDR2 from the germline V gene are SNHLY and FYNNEI. The V segment lost 3 bases and the J segment 0 bases; nucleotides outside the gene matches: 14. The length of the CDR3 is 21 residues. CDR3 sequence (DNA): TGTGCCAGCAGTGATTCTAGACTAGCGGGAGGCCCCCCCGGCTCCTACAATGAGCAGTTCTTC. It yields the protein CASSDSRLAGGPPGSYNEQFF.

The chain employs TRBV18 and TRBJ1-1, with TRBD1 as a possible D gene (6 bases). CDR1 and CDR2 from the germline V gene are KGHSH and LQKENI. V was shortened by 2 bases and J by 0 bases, with 16 bases between the two germline ends. The CDR3 spans 17 residues. The CDR3, as DNA: TGTGCCAGCTCACCAAATACAGGGCAATCAATGAACACTGAAGCTTTCTTT. This translates into CASSPNTGQSMNTEAFF.

In regard to this clonotype: This may be a read error, as it is one base from a much larger clone. The chain joins TRBV28 to TRBJ1-2; TRBD1 matches at 9 bases. This CDR3 spans 14 amino acids. The J segment lost 7 bases and the V segment lost 8 bases, leaving 11 bases of the junction unmatched. CDR1 and CDR2 (germline): MDHEN, SYDVKM. The CDR3 DNA reads as TGTGCCAGCGGTGATCCCGGGACAGGGATTGGCTACACCTTC. Its translation: CASGDPGTGIGYTF.

This clonotype was detected a few times. The V call is TRBV5-1, the J call TRBJ1-4; 9 nucleotides match TRBD1. Germline values: CDR1 SGHRS, CDR2 YFSETQ. V was clipped by 5 bases and J by 7 bases; unmatched bases: 6. The CDR3 loop spans 14 amino acids. In nucleotides, the CDR3 is TGCGCCAGCAGGACCGGGACAGGGTTTGAAAAACTGTTTTTT. This translates into CASRTGTGFEKLFF.

This chain connects TRBV7-9 to TRBJ2-5; the D gene is possibly TRBD1 (6 bases). Germline lookup yields CDR1 SEHNR and CDR2 FQNEAQ (reference sequence). The CDR3 loop spans 15 amino acids. V lost 5 bases, J lost 3 bases, and 16 bases lay in between. The CDR3 DNA reads as TGTGCCAGCAGCCGCATCACAGGGAGTAAAGAGACCCAGTACTTC. Its translation is CASSRITGSKETQYF.

This clonotype was detected only a few times. V and J are TRBV9 and TRBJ2-7; D is ambiguous. V gave up 0 bases and J gave up 2 bases, with 9 bases separating them. The CDR3 covers 14 residues. CDR1 and CDR2 from the germline V gene are SGDLS and YYNGEE. The CDR3 is CASSVGVGPYEQYF. CDR3 in DNA: TGTGCCAGCAGCGTAGGGGTAGGCCCCTACGAGCAGTACTTC.

This clonotype has at least ten counts. The V gene is TRBV20-1, the J gene TRBJ2-7; 7 bases fit TRBD2. CDR3 length: 15 residues. V shed 6 bases and J 5 bases; nucleotides not matched to a gene: 16. Germline V gene lookup returns CDR1 DFQATT and CDR2 SNEGSKA (reference sequence). The CDR3 coding sequence is TGCAGTGCCAACCCCTTTACGTGGGAGGGGAACGAGCAGTACTTC. This gives the protein CSANPFTWEGNEQYF.

This clonotype turned up a few times. The V and J genes are TRBV30 and TRBJ2-5; D unresolved. The germline V gene has CDR1 GTSNPN and CDR2 SVGIG (reference sequence). The CDR3 has 14 amino acids. V was clipped by 2 bases and J by 5 bases, with 15 bases between them. The CDR3 spells CAWSTGGFVETQYF. The DNA of the CDR3 is TGTGCCTGGAGTACCGGTGGCTTTGTGGAGACCCAGTACTTC.

This clonotype has a count of ten or more. The chain is built from TRBV3-1 and TRBJ2-2; 10 nucleotides align to TRBD2. The V gene end was trimmed by 4 bases and the J gene end by 2 bases; junction bases not matched to a gene: 7. Looked up from germline, CDR1 is LGHDT and CDR2 is YNNKEL (reference sequence). The CDR3 consists of 17 residues. The CDR3 loop reads CASSPTGLADNTGELFF. Written as DNA, the CDR3 is TGTGCCAGCAGCCCCACCGGACTAGCGGATAACACCGGGGAGCTGTTTTTT.

The J gene is TRBJ2-7, the V gene TRBV4-1, with 10 bases aligning to TRBD1. V trimming: 4 bases; J trimming: 3 bases; junction bases outside the gene matches: 6. Germline V gene data show CDR1 as MGHRA and CDR2 as YSYEKL. This CDR3 is 15 amino acids long. This CDR3 is CASSRGTGDDYEQYF. For the CDR3, the DNA is TGCGCCAGCAGCCGCGGGACAGGGGACGACTACGAGCAGTACTTC.

This clonotype has just a few counts. The chain carries TRBV18 and TRBJ2-1; no clear D gene. Germline-derived CDR1 and CDR2 are KGHSH and LQKENI. Trimming took off 2 bases at V and 6 bases at J, with 8 bases between the two ends. The CDR3 runs 13 residues. The CDR3 spells CASSPSRGNEQFF. In DNA form, the CDR3 reads TGTGCCAGCTCACCAAGCCGAGGCAATGAGCAGTTCTTC.

This clonotype was observed at least ten times. This chain links TRBV28 with TRBJ1-5; TRBD1 aligns across 7 bases. The trim removed 3 bases at V and 4 bases at J, leaving 6 bases unmatched. This CDR3 region has 15 residues. Germline V lookup: CDR1 MDHEN, CDR2 SYDVKM. The CDR3 nucleotides are TGTGCCAGCAGTTTGGTCGCAGGGGGGAATCAGCCCCAGCATTTT. Translated, it gives CASSLVAGGNQPQHF.

This chain joins TRBV5-6 and TRBJ2-7; TRBD2 matches 8 bases. The germline V gene encodes CDR1 SGHDT and CDR2 YYEEEE. This CDR3 is built from 16 residues. V was pared by 4 bases and J by 2 bases, with 11 bases of the junction left unmatched. CDR3 coding DNA: TGTGCCAGCAGCGGGGGACTAGGCGGGAGACCCTACGAGCAGTACTTC. Its protein product is CASSGGLGGRPYEQYF. Full variable domain (outside the CDR3, taken from reference TRBV5-6 and TRBJ2-7): DAGVTQSPTHLIKTRGQQVTLRCSPKSGHDTVSWYQQALGQGPQFIFQYYEEEERQRGNFPDRFSGHQFPNYSSELNVNALLLGDSALYLCASSGGLGGRPYEQYFGPGTRLTVT.

This clonotype was observed many times. The rearrangement links TRBV20-1 to TRBJ2-1; D call uncertain. The CDR3 loop spans 13 amino acids. Germline V gene sequence: CDR1 DFQATT, CDR2 SNEGSKA (reference sequence). Trimming stripped 2 bases from V and 3 bases from J, with 8 bases between. For the CDR3, the DNA is TGCAGTGCTAGACCTCCGTTCTACAATGAGCAGTTCTTC. Residues: CSARPPFYNEQFF.

The genes are TRBV20-1 and TRBJ1-6; 11 nucleotides align to TRBD1. Germline V gene data show CDR1 as DFQATT and CDR2 as SNEGSKA (reference sequence). V was pared by 6 bases and J by 3 bases, with 4 bases of the junction left unmatched. The CDR3 covers 15 residues. The CDR3 is CSAGDRGFYNSPLHF. CDR3 nucleotide sequence: TGCAGTGCAGGGGACAGGGGGTTCTATAATTCACCCCTCCACTTT.

A word on this clonotype: It differs at one base from a far larger clone, so likely a read error. V and J are TRBV28 and TRBJ2-7; 9 bases agree with TRBD1. The CDR3 loop spans 15 amino acids. Germline assignment: CDR1 MDHEN and CDR2 SYDVKM. CDR3 coding DNA: TGTGCCAGCAGTCCAGGACAGGGGTCATCCTACGAGCAGCACTTC. It is translated as CASSPGQGSSYEQHF.